These T cell receptor beta chains were read from a single sample in a study of human T cells and chemical hapten exposure. MiXCR, run by TCRdb on the RACE reads, gives a single entry per CDR3 protein. The data contain more than 80,000 distinct CDR3 sequences, less than 15% of them singletons. The sequencing here drew on whole blood, taken in connection with sensitization to the hapten diphenylcyclopropenone (DPC). These receptors all come from a woman between 45 and 60 years old with alopecia areata. Some clones in this sample may be carry-over from other donors' samples. The conserved cysteine and the conserved F or W are not part of the CDR3 here. The order of the fields is CDR3 protein, V gene, CDR3 length, J gene, D gene. A D gene is named only where the DNA matches it firmly.

CDR3: ASSRTGGKNTEAF
V: TRBV6-5
length: 13
J: TRBJ1-1
D: TRBD1

CDR3: ASSLFGSATDTQY
V: TRBV12-3/TRBV12-4
length: 13
J: TRBJ2-3
D: NA

CDR3: ASSTGTGNQPQH
V: TRBV5-1
length: 12
J: TRBJ1-5
D: TRBD1

CDR3: ASSPSRQGSYEQY
V: TRBV12-3/TRBV12-4
length: 13
J: TRBJ2-7
D: NA

CDR3: AIPLGSSYNSPLH
V: TRBV7-9
length: 13
J: TRBJ1-6
D: NA

CDR3: ASSSSPGQRTLGQY
V: TRBV19
length: 14
J: TRBJ2-7
D: TRBD1

CDR3: ASSEITLSYEQY
V: TRBV2
length: 12
J: TRBJ2-7
D: NA

CDR3: ASSDTRYNEQF
V: TRBV2
length: 11
J: TRBJ2-1
D: NA

CDR3: ASGQGASISMTQAF
V: TRBV11-2
length: 14
J: TRBJ1-1
D: TRBD1

CDR3: ASSNRPGPQF
V: TRBV6-5
length: 10
J: TRBJ2-1
D: NA

CDR3: ASRTEGRGLNTEAF
V: TRBV7-8
length: 14
J: TRBJ1-1
D: NA

CDR3: ASSIGQGVNQPQH
V: TRBV5-1
length: 13
J: TRBJ1-5
D: TRBD1

CDR3: AGSRESPDTQY
V: TRBV2
length: 11
J: TRBJ2-3
D: NA

CDR3: ASSFSGGTLNEQF
V: TRBV11-2
length: 13
J: TRBJ2-1
D: TRBD2

CDR3: ASSPSGTQETQY
V: TRBV18
length: 12
J: TRBJ2-5
D: NA

CDR3: ASSRQFSGNTIY
V: TRBV28
length: 12
J: TRBJ1-3
D: NA

CDR3: SVGTGGDKLF
V: TRBV29-1
length: 10
J: TRBJ1-4
D: TRBD1

CDR3: ASSQVRLAGPGELF
V: TRBV4-3
length: 14
J: TRBJ2-2
D: TRBD2

CDR3: ASSLGSGVQPQH
V: TRBV28
length: 12
J: TRBJ1-5
D: NA

CDR3: ASSSGLAGDQF
V: TRBV7-2
length: 11
J: TRBJ2-1
D: TRBD2

CDR3: ASTGTGEGDTQY
V: TRBV10-3
length: 12
J: TRBJ2-3
D: TRBD1

CDR3: SASAGGSPGNTIY
V: TRBV29-1
length: 13
J: TRBJ1-3
D: NA

CDR3: ASSLDAPIYEQY
V: TRBV6-1
length: 12
J: TRBJ2-7
D: NA

CDR3: ASSPPGTALREQY
V: TRBV18
length: 13
J: TRBJ2-7
D: TRBD1

CDR3: ASSQGTSGGTTDTQY
V: TRBV4-2
length: 15
J: TRBJ2-3
D: TRBD2

CDR3: ASSRSGAGSIDTQY
V: TRBV18
length: 14
J: TRBJ2-3
D: NA

CDR3: ASLPSGPLTDTQY
V: TRBV28
length: 13
J: TRBJ2-3
D: TRBD2

CDR3: ASSQRPGALYGYT
V: TRBV14
length: 13
J: TRBJ1-2
D: NA

CDR3: ASSYFGGAKNIQY
V: TRBV6-2/TRBV6-3
length: 13
J: TRBJ2-4
D: NA

CDR3: ASSQIAGPMNEQF
V: TRBV7-6
length: 13
J: TRBJ2-1
D: TRBD2

CDR3: ASSLVQGPTGELF
V: TRBV12-3/TRBV12-4
length: 13
J: TRBJ2-2
D: NA

CDR3: ASSEGSTDTQY
V: TRBV6-1
length: 11
J: TRBJ2-3
D: NA

CDR3: ASSSPIRPFEAQY
V: TRBV28
length: 13
J: TRBJ2-5
D: NA

CDR3: ASSSDLSSYNEQF
V: TRBV7-6
length: 13
J: TRBJ2-1
D: NA

CDR3: ASSFEGGYGYT
V: TRBV28
length: 11
J: TRBJ1-2
D: NA

CDR3: ATRTDNTYEQY
V: TRBV28
length: 11
J: TRBJ2-7
D: NA

CDR3: ASSVIRGAYTEAF
V: TRBV9
length: 13
J: TRBJ1-1
D: NA

CDR3: ASSQDPLAGVQF
V: TRBV4-3
length: 12
J: TRBJ2-1
D: TRBD2

CDR3: ASSPGGGRYEQY
V: TRBV6-2/TRBV6-3
length: 12
J: TRBJ2-7
D: NA

CDR3: ASSFTWGSGANVLT
V: TRBV11-2
length: 14
J: TRBJ2-6
D: NA

CDR3: ASRPGQGEETNEKLF
V: TRBV12-3/TRBV12-4
length: 15
J: TRBJ1-4
D: TRBD1

CDR3: ASSTPGQDMS
V: TRBV5-4
length: 10
J: TRBJ2-7
D: TRBD1

CDR3: ASSIARGWNQPQH
V: TRBV19
length: 13
J: TRBJ1-5
D: NA

CDR3: ASATGAHEQY
V: TRBV27
length: 10
J: TRBJ2-7
D: NA

CDR3: ASGPADRATGYT
V: TRBV12-5
length: 12
J: TRBJ1-2
D: TRBD1

CDR3: SVGRGQSGAYEQY
V: TRBV29-1
length: 13
J: TRBJ2-7
D: NA

CDR3: ASSLAGLAQRTDTQY
V: TRBV7-2
length: 15
J: TRBJ2-3
D: NA

CDR3: ASSHIPDLASGELF
V: TRBV4-1
length: 14
J: TRBJ2-2
D: NA

CDR3: ASSRGGNQPQH
V: TRBV19
length: 11
J: TRBJ1-5
D: NA

CDR3: ASSPGLTSYEQY
V: TRBV11-2
length: 12
J: TRBJ2-7
D: NA

CDR3: ASSQVSVFRSPLH
V: TRBV4-3
length: 13
J: TRBJ1-6
D: NA

CDR3: ASRNSADEQY
V: TRBV28
length: 10
J: TRBJ2-7
D: NA

CDR3: ASSYGDTYEQY
V: TRBV6-2/TRBV6-3
length: 11
J: TRBJ2-7
D: NA

CDR3: ASSEISSGTYRSTDTQY
V: TRBV28
length: 17
J: TRBJ2-3
D: TRBD2